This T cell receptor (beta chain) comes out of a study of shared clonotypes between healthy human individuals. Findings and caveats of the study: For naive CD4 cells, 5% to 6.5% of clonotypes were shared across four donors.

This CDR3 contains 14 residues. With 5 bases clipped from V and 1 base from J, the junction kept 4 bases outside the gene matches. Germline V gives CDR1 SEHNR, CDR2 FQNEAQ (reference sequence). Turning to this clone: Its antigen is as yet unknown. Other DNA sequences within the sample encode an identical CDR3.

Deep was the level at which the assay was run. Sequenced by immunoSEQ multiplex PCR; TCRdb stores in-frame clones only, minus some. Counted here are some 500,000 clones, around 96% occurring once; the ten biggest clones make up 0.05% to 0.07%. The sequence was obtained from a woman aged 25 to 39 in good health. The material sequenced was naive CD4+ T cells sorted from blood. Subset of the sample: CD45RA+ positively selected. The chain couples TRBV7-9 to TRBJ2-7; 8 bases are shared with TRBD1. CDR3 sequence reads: CASSRRQGSYEQYF. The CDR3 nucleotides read TGTGCCAGCAGCCGAAGACAGGGGTCCTACGAGCAGTACTTC.